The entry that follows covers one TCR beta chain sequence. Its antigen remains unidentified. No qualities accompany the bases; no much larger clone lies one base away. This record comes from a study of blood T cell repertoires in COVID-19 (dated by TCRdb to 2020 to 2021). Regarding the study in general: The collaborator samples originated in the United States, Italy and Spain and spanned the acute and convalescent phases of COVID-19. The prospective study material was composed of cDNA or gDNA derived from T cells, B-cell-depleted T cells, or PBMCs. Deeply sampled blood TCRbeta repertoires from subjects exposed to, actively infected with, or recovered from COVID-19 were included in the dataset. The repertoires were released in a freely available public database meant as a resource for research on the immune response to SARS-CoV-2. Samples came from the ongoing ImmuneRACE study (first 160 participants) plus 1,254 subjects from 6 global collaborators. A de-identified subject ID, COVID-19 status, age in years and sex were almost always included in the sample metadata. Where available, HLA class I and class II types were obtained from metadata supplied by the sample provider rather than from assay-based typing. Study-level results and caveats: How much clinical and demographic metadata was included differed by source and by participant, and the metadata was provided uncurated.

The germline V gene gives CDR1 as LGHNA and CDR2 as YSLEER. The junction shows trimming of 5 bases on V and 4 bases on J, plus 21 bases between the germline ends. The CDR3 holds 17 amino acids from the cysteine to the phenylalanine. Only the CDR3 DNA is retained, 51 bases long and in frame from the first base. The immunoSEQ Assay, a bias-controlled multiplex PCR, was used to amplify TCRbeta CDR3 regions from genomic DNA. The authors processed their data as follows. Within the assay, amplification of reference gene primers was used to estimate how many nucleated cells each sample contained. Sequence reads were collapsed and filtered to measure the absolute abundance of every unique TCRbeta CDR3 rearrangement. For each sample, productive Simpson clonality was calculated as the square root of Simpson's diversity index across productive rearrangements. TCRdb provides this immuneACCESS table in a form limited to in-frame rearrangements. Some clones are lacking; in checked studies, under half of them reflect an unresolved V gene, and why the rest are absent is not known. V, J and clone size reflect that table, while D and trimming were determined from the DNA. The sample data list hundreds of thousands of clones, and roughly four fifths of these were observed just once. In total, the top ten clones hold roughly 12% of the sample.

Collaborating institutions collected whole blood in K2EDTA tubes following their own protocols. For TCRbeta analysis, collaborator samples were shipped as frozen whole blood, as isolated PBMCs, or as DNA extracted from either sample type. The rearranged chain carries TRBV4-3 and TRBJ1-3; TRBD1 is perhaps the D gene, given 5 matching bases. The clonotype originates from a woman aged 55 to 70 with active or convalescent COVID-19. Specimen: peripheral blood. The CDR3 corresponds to CASSSNLPGLEGNTIYF. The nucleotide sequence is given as TGCGCCAGCAGCTCAAACTTACCGGGACTCGAAGGAAACACCATATATTTT.